This record covers a single T cell receptor beta chain. TCRdb keeps only in-frame clones here, not all; method: immunoSEQ multiplex PCR. The top ten hold approximately 0.32% of the sample, which has more than 85,000 clones, roughly 91% seen once. This specimen comes from a study of siplizumab effects on memory and regulatory T cells. Trimming took off 6 bases at V and 1 base at J, with 9 bases between the two ends. CDR3 size: 13 residues. Looked up from germline, CDR1 is MNHEY and CDR2 is SVGAGI. The receptor's source is a human donor in good health. The gene calls are TRBV6-5 and TRBJ1-1; D is ambiguous. Source material: CD4+ T cells sorted from blood. Here the CDR3 reads CASSNTRNTEAFF. The CDR3 nucleotides read TGTGCCAGCAGCAACACGAGGAACACTGAAGCTTTCTTT.